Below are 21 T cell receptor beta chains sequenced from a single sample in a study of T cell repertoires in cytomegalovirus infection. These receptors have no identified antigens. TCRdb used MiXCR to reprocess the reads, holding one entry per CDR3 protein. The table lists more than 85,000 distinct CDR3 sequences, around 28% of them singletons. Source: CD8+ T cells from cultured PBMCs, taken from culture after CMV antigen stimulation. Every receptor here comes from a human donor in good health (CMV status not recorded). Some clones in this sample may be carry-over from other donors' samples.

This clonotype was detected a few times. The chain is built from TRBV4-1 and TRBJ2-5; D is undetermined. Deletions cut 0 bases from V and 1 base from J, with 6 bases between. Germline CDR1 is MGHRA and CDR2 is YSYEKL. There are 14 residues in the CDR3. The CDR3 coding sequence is TGCGCCAGCAGCCAAGAGCGGACCCAAGAGACCCAGTACTTC. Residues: CASSQERTQETQYF.

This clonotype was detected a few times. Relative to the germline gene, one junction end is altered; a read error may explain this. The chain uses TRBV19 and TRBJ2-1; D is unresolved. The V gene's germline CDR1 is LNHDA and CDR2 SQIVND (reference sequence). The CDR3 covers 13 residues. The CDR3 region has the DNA TGTGCCAGTAGTGTAGACCAAAACAATGAGCAGTTCTTC. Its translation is CASSVDQNNEQFF.

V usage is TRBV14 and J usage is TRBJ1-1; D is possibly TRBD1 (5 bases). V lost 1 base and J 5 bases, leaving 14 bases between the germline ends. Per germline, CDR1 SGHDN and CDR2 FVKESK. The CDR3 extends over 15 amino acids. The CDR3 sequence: CASSQGMQGGTEAFF. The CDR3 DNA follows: TGTGCCAGCAGCCAAGGCATGCAGGGTGGGACTGAAGCTTTCTTT. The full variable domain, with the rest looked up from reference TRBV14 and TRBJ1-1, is EAGVTQFPSHSVIEKGQTVTLRCDPISGHDNLYWYRRVMGKEIKFLLHFVKESKQDESGMPNNRFLAERTGGTYSTLKVQPAELEDSGVYFCASSQGMQGGTEAFFGQGTRLTVV.

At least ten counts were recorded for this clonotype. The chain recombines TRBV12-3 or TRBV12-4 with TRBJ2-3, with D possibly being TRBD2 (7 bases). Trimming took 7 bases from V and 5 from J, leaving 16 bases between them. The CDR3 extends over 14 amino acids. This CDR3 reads CASTWGGGRDTQYF. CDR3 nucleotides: TGTGCCAGCACCTGGGGGGGGGGCCGAGATACGCAGTATTTT.

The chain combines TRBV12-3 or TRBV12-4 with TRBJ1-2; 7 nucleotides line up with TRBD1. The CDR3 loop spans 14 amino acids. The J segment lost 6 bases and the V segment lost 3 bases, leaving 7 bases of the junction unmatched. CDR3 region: CASSFSGGSHGYTF. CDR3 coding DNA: TGTGCCAGCAGTTTTTCAGGGGGAAGTCATGGCTACACCTTC.

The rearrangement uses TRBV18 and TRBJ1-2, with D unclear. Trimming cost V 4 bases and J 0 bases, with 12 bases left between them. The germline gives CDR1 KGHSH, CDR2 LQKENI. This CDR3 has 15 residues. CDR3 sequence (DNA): TGTGCCAGCTCACTTGGTCCAGAGGCTAACTATGGCTACACCTTC. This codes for CASSLGPEANYGYTF.

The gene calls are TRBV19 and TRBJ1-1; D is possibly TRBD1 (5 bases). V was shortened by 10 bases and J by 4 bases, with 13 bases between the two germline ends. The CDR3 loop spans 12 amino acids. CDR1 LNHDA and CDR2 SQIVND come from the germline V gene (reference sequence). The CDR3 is CATKTAGTEAFF. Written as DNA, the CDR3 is TGTGCCACCAAGACAGCGGGCACTGAAGCTTTCTTT.

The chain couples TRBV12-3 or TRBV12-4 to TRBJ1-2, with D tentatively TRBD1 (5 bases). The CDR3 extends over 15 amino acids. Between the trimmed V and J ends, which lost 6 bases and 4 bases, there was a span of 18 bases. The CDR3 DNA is TGTGCCAGCAGCCCCTGGCAGGGAGGGACCTATGGCTACACCTTC. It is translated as CASSPWQGGTYGYTF.

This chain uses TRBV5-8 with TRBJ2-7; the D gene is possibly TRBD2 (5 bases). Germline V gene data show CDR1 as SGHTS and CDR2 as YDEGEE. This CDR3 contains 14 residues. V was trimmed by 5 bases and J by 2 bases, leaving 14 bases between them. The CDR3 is CASRSWTDAYEQYF. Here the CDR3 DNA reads TGTGCCAGCAGGTCTTGGACTGATGCCTACGAGCAGTACTTC.

The DNA for the CDR3 is TGTGCCAGCAGCTGGGGGAGCACAGATACGCAGTATTTT. Protein product: CASSWGSTDTQYF. V and J are TRBV4-2 and TRBJ2-3; D may be TRBD1 or TRBD2 (5 bases each). V was shortened by 5 bases and J by 0 bases, with 6 bases between the two germline ends. Per germline, CDR1 LGHNA and CDR2 YNFKEQ. The CDR3 is 13 amino acids.

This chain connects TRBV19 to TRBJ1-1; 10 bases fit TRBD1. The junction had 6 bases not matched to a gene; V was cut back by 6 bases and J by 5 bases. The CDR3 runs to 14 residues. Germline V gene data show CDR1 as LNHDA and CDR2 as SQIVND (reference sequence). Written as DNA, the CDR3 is TGTGCCAGTAGGAGGGACAGGGGAGGAACTGAAGCTTTCTTT. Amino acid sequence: CASRRDRGGTEAFF.

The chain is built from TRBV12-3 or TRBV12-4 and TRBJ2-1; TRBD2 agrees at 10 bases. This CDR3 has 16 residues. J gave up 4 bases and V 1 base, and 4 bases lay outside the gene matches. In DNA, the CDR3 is TGTGCCAGCAGTTTAGTCCTAGCGGGGGAATACAATGAGCAGTTCTTC. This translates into CASSLVLAGEYNEQFF.

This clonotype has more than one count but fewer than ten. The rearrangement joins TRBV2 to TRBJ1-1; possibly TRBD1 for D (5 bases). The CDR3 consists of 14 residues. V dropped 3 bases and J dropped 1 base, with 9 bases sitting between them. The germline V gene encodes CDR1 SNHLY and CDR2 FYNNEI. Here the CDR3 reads CASSDGAENTEAFF. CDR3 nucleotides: TGTGCCAGCAGTGACGGGGCAGAGAACACTGAAGCTTTCTTT.

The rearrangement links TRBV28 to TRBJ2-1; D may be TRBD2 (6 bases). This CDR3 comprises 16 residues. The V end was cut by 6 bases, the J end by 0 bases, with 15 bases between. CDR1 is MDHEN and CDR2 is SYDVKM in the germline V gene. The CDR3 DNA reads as TGTGCCAGCAGCCCACGTAGCGGAAGCTCCTACAATGAGCAGTTCTTC. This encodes CASSPRSGSSYNEQFF.

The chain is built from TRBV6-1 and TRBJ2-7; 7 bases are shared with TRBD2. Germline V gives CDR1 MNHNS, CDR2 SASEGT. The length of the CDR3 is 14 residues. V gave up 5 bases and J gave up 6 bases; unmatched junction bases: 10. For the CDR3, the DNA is TGTGCCAGCAGTTACGGGGGGATTGGTGCCGAGCAGTACTTC. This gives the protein CASSYGGIGAEQYF.

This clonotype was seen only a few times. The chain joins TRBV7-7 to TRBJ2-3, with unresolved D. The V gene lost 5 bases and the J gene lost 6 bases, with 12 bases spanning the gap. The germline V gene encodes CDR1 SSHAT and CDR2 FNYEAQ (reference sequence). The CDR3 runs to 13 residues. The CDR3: CASSTDPTDTQYF. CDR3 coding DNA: TGTGCCAGCAGCACGGACCCGACCGATACGCAGTATTTT.

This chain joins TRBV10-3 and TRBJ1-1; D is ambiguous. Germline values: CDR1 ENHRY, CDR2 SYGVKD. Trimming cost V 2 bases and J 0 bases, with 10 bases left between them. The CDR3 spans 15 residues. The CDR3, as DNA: TGTGCCATCAGTGAGCTGGACGGCATGAACACTGAAGCTTTCTTT. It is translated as CAISELDGMNTEAFF.

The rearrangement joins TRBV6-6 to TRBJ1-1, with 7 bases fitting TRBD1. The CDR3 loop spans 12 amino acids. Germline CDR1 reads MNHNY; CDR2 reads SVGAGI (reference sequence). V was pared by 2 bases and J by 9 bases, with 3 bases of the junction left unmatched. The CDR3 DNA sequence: TGTGCCAGCAGTTACGGGACAGCGCAAGCTTTCTTT. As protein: CASSYGTAQAFF.

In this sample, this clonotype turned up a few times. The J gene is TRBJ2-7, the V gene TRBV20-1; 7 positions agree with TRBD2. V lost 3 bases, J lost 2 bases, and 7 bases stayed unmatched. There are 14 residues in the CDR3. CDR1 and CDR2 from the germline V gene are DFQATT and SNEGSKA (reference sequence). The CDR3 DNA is TGCAGTGCTAGTCTCGGGGGGATCGCCTACGAGCAGTACTTC. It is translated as CSASLGGIAYEQYF.

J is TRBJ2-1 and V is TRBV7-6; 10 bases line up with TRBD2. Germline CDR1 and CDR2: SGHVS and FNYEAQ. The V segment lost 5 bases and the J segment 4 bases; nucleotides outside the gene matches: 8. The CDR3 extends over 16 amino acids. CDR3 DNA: TGTGCCAGCAGCCCGACCTCTAGCGGGGGATACAATGAGCAGTTCTTC. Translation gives CASSPTSSGGYNEQFF. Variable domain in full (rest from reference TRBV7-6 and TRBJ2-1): GAGVSQSPRYKVTKRGQDVALRCDPISGHVSLYWYRQALGQGPEFLTYFNYEAQQDKSGLPNDRFSAERPEGSISTLTIQRTEQRDSAMYRCASSPTSSGGYNEQFFGPGTRLTVL.

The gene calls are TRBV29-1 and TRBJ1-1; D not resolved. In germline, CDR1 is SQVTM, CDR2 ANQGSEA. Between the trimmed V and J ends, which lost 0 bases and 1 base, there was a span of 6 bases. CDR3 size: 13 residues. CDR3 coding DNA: TGCAGCGTTGAAGATTCCAGGAACACTGAAGCTTTCTTT. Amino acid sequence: CSVEDSRNTEAFF.